This T cell receptor (beta chain) originates from a study of CD8 T cells in Susac syndrome. Study background: Among sequenced Susac syndrome patients, 5 or 6 had active disease and under ten were in remission.

RNA totalling about 0.5 to 1 ug underwent reverse transcription with random hexamers. The method of amplification for TCR beta CDR3 was immunoSEQ multiplex PCR, covering 54 Vbeta and 13 Jbeta. One entry per CDR3 protein results from TCRdb running MiXCR on the immunoSEQ multiplex PCR reads. The sample contains 170,000 or so distinct CDR3 sequences, roughly 94% of which appear only once. J was trimmed by 3 bases and V by 2 bases; bases with no gene match: 9. The germline CDR1 and CDR2 sequences are DFQATT and SNEGSKA (reference sequence). The length of the CDR3 is 16 residues. TCR beta sequences were obtained from blood CD8+ and CD4+ T cells.

The V call is TRBV20-1, the J call TRBJ1-4; 7 bases line up with TRBD1. This TCR was sampled from a human donor with Susac syndrome. Sequencing was performed on CD4+ T cells from PBMCs. The CDR3 is CSARMTGRGANEKLFF. In nucleotides, the CDR3 is TGCAGTGCTAGAATGACAGGGAGGGGGGCTAATGAAAAACTGTTTTTT.